The T cell receptor (beta chain) described here comes from a study of T cell changes during pregnancy in multiple sclerosis. Measured with immunoSEQ multiplex PCR; TCRdb has only the in-frame clones, and not every one. Here the sample spans tens of thousands of clones, 85% to 95% being singletons. The CDR3 sequence is 15 residues long. Per the germline V gene, CDR1 is SGHRS and CDR2 is YFSETQ. The trim removed 4 bases at V and 1 base at J, leaving 4 bases unmatched. The TCR sequence derives from a female donor with multiple sclerosis, enrolled in a pregnancy study. The rearrangement links TRBV5-1 to TRBJ2-2; the match to TRBD1 covers 7 bases. The sequencing here drew on CD4+ T cells from peripheral blood mononuclear cells, taken before pregnancy. The CDR3 loop reads CASSARTGNTGELFF. The CDR3 DNA sequence: TGCGCCAGCAGCGCTAGGACAGGGAACACCGGGGAGCTGTTTTTT.